This T cell receptor beta chain was obtained from a study of blood T cell repertoires in COVID-19. The length of the CDR3 is 17 residues. Germline loops: CDR1 SGHAT, CDR2 FQNNGV. J gave up 5 bases and V 1 base, and 6 bases lay outside the gene matches. In the authors' workflow: Reference gene primer amplification in the assay estimated nucleated cell counts. Measured with immunoSEQ multiplex PCR; TCRdb has only the in-frame clones, and not every one. V and J calls and clone size come straight from that table; D and trimming were deduced from the DNA. The sample holds 350,000 or so clones, 88% seen once.

This chain connects TRBV11-2 to TRBJ2-2; 11 nucleotides align to TRBD2. The sequence was obtained from a woman in her twenties or thirties who had been exposed to COVID-19. Sequenced material: PBMCs or T cells enriched from blood (not recorded which). The DNA of the CDR3 is TGTGCCAGCAGCTTAGCACCGGGACTAGCGGTAACCGGGGAGCTGTTTTTT. It is translated as CASSLAPGLAVTGELFF.